Listed below are T cell receptor beta chains from one sample, sequenced in a study of regulatory T cells in long-lasting Graves disease. TCRdb reprocessed the multiplex PCR reads with MiXCR, giving one entry per CDR3 protein. Seen here are about 500,000 distinct CDR3 sequences, about 11% observed once, and the top ten hold around 10%. The same sample was also studied in work on T cells in Graves' hyperthyroidism and ophthalmopathy.

The sample here was peripheral blood mononuclear cells (PBMCs), taken at new diagnosis, from a patient treated with antithyroid drugs. Source of these receptors: a woman in her twenties or thirties with Graves disease. Both conserved end residues are part of each CDR3. D genes are given only for firm matches. Not every row has a clone size; where given, it reads once, few, many or a size class.

j_call,v_call,cdr3_length,d_call,clone_size,cdr3_nt,cdr3_aa
TRBJ2-2,TRBV5-1,15,TRBD2,few,TGCGCCAGCAGCCCCTTGGCGGGGGGCACCGGGGAGCTGTTTTTT,CASSPLAGGTGELFF
TRBJ2-1,TRBV7-9,15,TRBD1,.,TGTGCCAGCAGCTATCGACAGGGGGCTACGGATGAGCAGTTCTTC,CASSYRQGATDEQFF
TRBJ2-1,TRBV9,17,.,few,TGTGCCAGCAGCGTACAATCGGGACTCCGCAACTACAATGAGCAGTTCTTC,CASSVQSGLRNYNEQFF
TRBJ1-4,TRBV19,16,.,many,TGTGCCAGTAGCCCCGGGACCCTTCGAACTAATGAAAAACTGTTTTTT,CASSPGTLRTNEKLFF
TRBJ1-2,TRBV11-1,15,.,once,TGTGCCAGCAGCTTTGGAGGGGGTATTGGCTATGGCTACACCTTC,CASSFGGGIGYGYTF
TRBJ1-5,TRBV28,15,.,.,TGTGCCAGCAGTGCATCGGACAGCGTTAATCAGCCCCAGCATTTT,CASSASDSVNQPQHF
TRBJ2-5,TRBV11-3,14,.,many,TGTGCCAGCAGCTTAGTTGGGTCGATGGAGACCCAGTACTTC,CASSLVGSMETQYF
TRBJ2-5,TRBV19,17,.,.,TGTGCCAGTAGTATAGGACCCCCCCGCGGCAGGGCTGAGACCCAGTACTTC,CASSIGPPRGRAETQYF
TRBJ2-5,TRBV14,12,.,many,TGTGCCAGCAGCCAATCCCAAGAGACCCAGTACTTC,CASSQSQETQYF
TRBJ1-5,TRBV30,15,TRBD1,few,TGTGCCTGGACCCAGGACAGGGAGAGCAATCAGCCCCAGCATTTT,CAWTQDRESNQPQHF
TRBJ2-5,TRBV3-1,16,.,.,TGTGCCAGCAGCCAAGGTTCCACCCTCCGCCAAGAGACCCAGTACTTC,CASSQGSTLRQETQYF
TRBJ2-1,TRBV20-1,18,.,many,TGCAGTGCTAGAGATTTATTCGGGGGCGCAGGGAACTACAATGAGCAGTTCTTC,CSARDLFGGAGNYNEQFF
TRBJ2-2,TRBV2,13,.,many,TGTGCCAGCTCGAACCTCCCCTCCGGGGAGCTGTTTTTT,CASSNLPSGELFF
TRBJ1-6,TRBV12-3/TRBV12-4,15,TRBD1,.,TGTGCCAGCAGCTTCCGGGACAGGGCGGAATCACCCCTCCACTTT,CASSFRDRAESPLHF
TRBJ1-5,TRBV19,15,.,.,TGTGCCAGTAGTATGGGGTGGCAGGGTTATCAGCCCCAGCATTTT,CASSMGWQGYQPQHF
TRBJ1-2,TRBV6-1,16,.,.,TGTGCCAGCAGGCAACTCAGAGACAGCTATAACTATGGCTACACCTTC,CASRQLRDSYNYGYTF
TRBJ1-1,TRBV12-3/TRBV12-4,13,.,many,TGTGCCAGCAGTTCATTCGGGGGCGCTGAAGCTTTCTTT,CASSSFGGAEAFF
TRBJ2-7,TRBV20-1,12,.,many,TGCAGTGCGCCGGGATTCGGGGACGAGCAGTACTTC,CSAPGFGDEQYF
TRBJ2-4,TRBV28,14,.,few,TGTGCCAGCAGTCCCCGGGACAATAAAAACATTCAGTACTTC,CASSPRDNKNIQYF
TRBJ2-3,TRBV6-5,16,TRBD2,many,TGTGCCAGCAGTTACTTTAGCGGGACTAGCACAGATACGCAGTATTTT,CASSYFSGTSTDTQYF
TRBJ1-3,TRBV12-3/TRBV12-4,14,.,many,TGTGCCAGCAGTTTTGACAGCTCTGGAAACACCATATATTTT,CASSFDSSGNTIYF
TRBJ2-1,TRBV2,10,TRBD2,many,TGTGCCCTGGGGGAGGGGGAGCAGTTCTTC,CALGEGEQFF
TRBJ2-2,TRBV28,19,TRBD2,many,TGTGCCAGCAGTGAAAAAATTTGGACTAGCGGGACAAACACCGGGGAGCTGTTTTTT,CASSEKIWTSGTNTGELFF
TRBJ1-2,TRBV6-1,12,TRBD1,many,TGTGCCAGTGGGACAGGGACCTATGGCTACACCTTC,CASGTGTYGYTF
TRBJ2-2,TRBV12-3/TRBV12-4,16,.,many,TGTGCCAGCAGTCCGGGTCCAACTCCTTACACCGGGGAGCTGTTTTTT,CASSPGPTPYTGELFF
TRBJ2-1,TRBV3-1,17,.,many,TGTGCCAGCAGCCACGCCGCCCTAGAACCGTTTTACAATGAGCAGTTCTTC,CASSHAALEPFYNEQFF
TRBJ2-1,TRBV2,15,.,many,TGTGCCAGCAGTCCGACCGCGACAGGACCCAATGAGCAGTTCTTC,CASSPTATGPNEQFF
TRBJ1-1,TRBV7-3,14,.,many,TGTGCCAGCAGCTTAACCGGGACCAGCACTGAAGCTTTCTTT,CASSLTGTSTEAFF
TRBJ2-1,TRBV30,18,TRBD2,many,TGTGCCTGGAAGATTTCTAGCGGGAGGGGCAGCTCCTACAATGAGCAGTTCTTC,CAWKISSGRGSSYNEQFF
TRBJ2-5,TRBV14,17,TRBD2,.,TGTGCCAGCAGCCAAGGTACTTCGGGACTAGCCTGGGAGACCCAGTACTTC,CASSQGTSGLAWETQYF
TRBJ2-7,TRBV10-2,12,.,.,TGCGCCAGCAGTGAGTCAAGTCACGAGCAGTACTTC,CASSESSHEQYF
TRBJ2-3,TRBV18,15,TRBD2,.,TGTGCCAGCTCAGGGGTAGCGGGCGACACAGATACGCAGTATTTT,CASSGVAGDTDTQYF
TRBJ2-7,TRBV2,14,TRBD2,.,TGTGCCAGCAGGAGGTCTAGCGGGAACTACGAGCAGTACTTC,CASRRSSGNYEQYF
TRBJ2-3,TRBV19,17,.,few,TGTGCCAGTAGTTTAACGGCCGCGGGCTCCGGCACAGATACGCAGTATTTT,CASSLTAAGSGTDTQYF
TRBJ2-7,TRBV6-1,15,TRBD1,few,TGTGCCAGCAGTGTTGACAGGGGGCAAACCTACGAGCAGTACTTC,CASSVDRGQTYEQYF
TRBJ2-3,TRBV3-1,16,TRBD2,many,TGTGCCAGCAGCCAAGCCCTAGCGGGTGGCACAGATACGCAGTATTTT,CASSQALAGGTDTQYF
TRBJ1-2,TRBV6-2/TRBV6-3,13,TRBD1,.,TGTGCCAGCAAGCTACCAGGGGGCAAGGGCTACACCTTC,CASKLPGGKGYTF
TRBJ2-5,TRBV6-2/TRBV6-3,12,.,few,TGTGCCAGCAGTTACGTGCAGGGGAGGGCGTACTTC,CASSYVQGRAYF
TRBJ1-1,TRBV15,14,.,.,TGTGCCACCAGCAGAGGCTTCAGGGGCGCTGAAGCTTTCTTT,CATSRGFRGAEAFF
TRBJ1-2,TRBV28,12,.,many,TGTGCCAGTGAAGGTGTTAACTATGGCTACACCTTC,CASEGVNYGYTF
TRBJ2-1,TRBV11-2,19,TRBD2,many,TGTGCCAGCAGGCGACTAGCGGGAGGGCCAAAATCCTCCTACAATGAGCAGTTCTTC,CASRRLAGGPKSSYNEQFF
TRBJ1-1,TRBV28,13,.,many,TGTGCCAGCAGTTCGGGGTTTATCACTGAAGCTTTCTTT,CASSSGFITEAFF
TRBJ1-4,TRBV18,14,.,many,TGTGCCAGCAGCCCGGGGGGCGCGGGGGAAAAACTGTTTTTT,CASSPGGAGEKLFF
TRBJ2-1,TRBV20-1,14,.,few,TGCAGTGCTAGAGTGCGTTCCTCCTACAATGAGCAGTTCTTC,CSARVRSSYNEQFF
TRBJ1-6,TRBV5-1,14,.,few,TGCGCCAGCAGCTTGGGACAGACCGATTCACCCCTCCACTTT,CASSLGQTDSPLHF
TRBJ2-1,TRBV20-1,15,TRBD2,many,TGCAGTGCTAGAGAACTAGCGGGCCCTTACAATGAGCAGTTCTTC,CSARELAGPYNEQFF
TRBJ2-7,TRBV2,14,.,many,TGTGCCAGCAGTGAAAGGGGGTTTTGGGACGAGCAGTACTTC,CASSERGFWDEQYF
TRBJ2-5,TRBV7-3,13,.,many,TGTGCCAGCAGCTTAATGCCCCAAGAGACCCAGTACTTC,CASSLMPQETQYF
TRBJ1-5,TRBV19,16,.,.,TGTGCCAGTAGGATCAAATCCGGGGGCGGCAATCAGCCCCAGCATTTT,CASRIKSGGGNQPQHF
TRBJ1-2,TRBV14,14,.,many,TGTGCCAGCAGCCAGGCGAGAGGCCCTTATGGCTACACCTTC,CASSQARGPYGYTF
TRBJ2-7,TRBV28,15,TRBD1,many,TGTGCCAGCAGTTTAACCGGGACAGTCTCCTACGAGCAGTACTTC,CASSLTGTVSYEQYF
TRBJ1-1,TRBV7-3,15,.,few,TGTGCCAGCAGCTTAATTTCCGCTGTGAACACTGAAGCTTTCTTT,CASSLISAVNTEAFF
TRBJ2-5,TRBV7-2,13,.,many,TGTGCCAGCAGCTCCGGGACAAGTCAGACCCAGTACTTC,CASSSGTSQTQYF
TRBJ2-2,TRBV6-1,15,.,few,TGTGCCAGCAGTGAAAGGAGAGGTAACACCGGGGAGCTGTTTTTT,CASSERRGNTGELFF
TRBJ1-2,TRBV29-1,13,TRBD1,many,TGCAGCGTGACAGGGTTCGTGAACTATGGCTACACCTTC,CSVTGFVNYGYTF
TRBJ1-1,TRBV3-1,16,.,.,TGTGCCAGCAGTGCACTGACGGGGACTCGGAACACTGAAGCTTTCTTT,CASSALTGTRNTEAFF
TRBJ2-7,TRBV11-2,14,.,many,TGTGCCAGCAGCTTTCCGGGGAAAAACTACGAGCAGTACTTC,CASSFPGKNYEQYF
TRBJ2-5,TRBV7-2,14,.,many,TGTGCCAGCAGCTTAGGGAGGCATACCGAGTCCCAGTACTTC,CASSLGRHTESQYF
TRBJ2-7,TRBV20-1,15,.,few,TGCAGTGCTAGAGATGCTGGGACGGGGGTTGGCGAGCAGTACTTC,CSARDAGTGVGEQYF